One sample yielded the 2 T cell receptor delta chains listed below, sequenced in a study of γδ T cells in repeated Plasmodium falciparum infection (dated by TCRdb to the early 2020s). The library was produced with multiplex PCR. These reads were obtained on an Illumina MiSeq. TCRdb called clones from the public reads with CATT, and repeated DNA sequences were later combined into one row. The sample table contains about 57,000 delta-chain clones; only one count was recorded for over 1.5% of them. The ten most abundant clones make up over 14% of the sample. For bulk TCR repertoire analysis, Vgamma9/Vdelta2+ and Vdelta2-negative gammadelta T cell populations were isolated by flow sorting from peripheral blood mononuclear cells. The specimen was gamma-delta T cells from blood. All receptors derive from a pool of human donors (malaria-infected and uninfected, not separated).

This clone appeared a few times. Translating this DNA gives a protein that differs at residue 16 from the TCRdb one, which belongs to a much larger clone; a read error is likely, and the protein shown is this translation. The rearrangement links TRDV2 to TRDJ3; TRDD3 matches 9 bases. TCRdb leaves out the J gene; it was filled in here by matching the DNA to germline. Germline CDR1 is GEAIGNYY and CDR2 is EKD. The CDR3 is 22 residues long. The CDR3 loop reads CACDTSQPSTGDTSWGTRQMFF. The CDR3 nucleotides are TGTGCCTGTGACACGAGCCAACCCTCGACGGGGGATACCTCCTGGGGCACCCGACAGATGTTTTTC.

This clone occurred once. Given a far larger clone just one base away, this is likely a sequencing read error. J is TRDJ1 and V is TRDV1, with 10 nucleotides matching TRDD3. The J gene is not listed in TCRdb, so it was assigned here from a DNA match to germline. CDR1 and CDR2 from the germline V gene are TSWWSYY and QGS. This CDR3 has 34 amino acids. The V and J ends lost 0 bases and 2 bases, in that order; junction bases with no gene match: 57. This CDR3 reads CALGELVSPWLDLRCLLGDPLSQSTPPQTDKLIF. The CDR3 region has the DNA TGTGCTCTTGGGGAACTAGTTTCCCCTTGGTTGGACCTCCGCTGCCTACTGGGGGATCCTCTTTCCCAGTCCACCCCTCCTCAAACCGATAAACTCATCTTT.